This paragraph reports one T cell receptor (beta chain). Its antigen is undetermined. This sample was included in a study of CD8+ T cells in alopecia areata. The CDR3 runs to 13 residues. Trimming took 7 bases from V and 2 from J, leaving 11 bases between them. Looked up from germline, CDR1 is SEHNR and CDR2 is FQNEAQ (reference sequence). RNA was extracted and reverse transcribed into cDNA as the sequencing template. The repertoire was sequenced with immunoSEQ multiplex PCR; TCRdb's copy has only in-frame clones and lacks some. The table lists fewer than 250,000 clones, roughly two fifths of them singletons. The treatment denotes: oral pan-JAK inhibitor, 5-10 mg twice daily. General study findings and limits: Scalp clonality, together with expanded CD8+ clones among the top 100, fell significantly with tofacitinib. TCR sharing across patients was less clear than in mice, possibly HLA-related.

This chain joins TRBV7-9 and TRBJ1-2; D is unclear. The clonotype was recovered from a human donor with alopecia areata. Sequencing used CD4+ T cells sorted from blood, obtained at approximately week 30, from a patient treated with tofacitinib. The CDR3 DNA follows: TGTGCCAGCATACCGACCACAAACTATGGCTACACCTTC. Amino acid sequence: CASIPTTNYGYTF.